The clone carrying this T cell receptor (beta chain) was counted at least ten times. What it recognizes is unknown. This related bone marrow graft donor gave peripheral blood on the day of marrow donation. This entry belongs to a study of T cells after posttransplantation cyclophosphamide. Findings and limits, study-wide: Skin or GI-infiltrating T cells shared few TRB sequences with blood. Later post-transplant blood repertoires were often dominated by donor CD8+ memory clones. After PTCy, TRB diversity resembled that of CNI/methotrexate controls.

TCRdb keeps only in-frame clones here, not all; method: immunoSEQ multiplex PCR. The sample is made up of approximately 39,000 clones, none counted only once. This CDR3 has 12 residues. Germline V lookup: CDR1 SQVTM, CDR2 ANQGSEA. Losses at the gene ends were 7 bases for V and 7 bases for J; bases not matched to a gene: 7. Sequences were obtained from PBMCs. The clonotype was recovered from a girl aged 5-17 years in good health, CMV-negative, and a related stem cell transplant donor. The chain uses TRBV29-1 and TRBJ2-1; 7 nucleotides match TRBD1. The CDR3 DNA is TGCAGCGCCGGGACAGAGGGGAATGAGCAGTTCTTC. Protein sequence: CSAGTEGNEQFF.